The clone carrying this TCR beta chain was seen more than once but under ten times. Blood RNA was derived from unsorted whole blood, and germline DNA was extracted too. Making TCR beta cDNA involved around 500 ng total RNA and a constant-region primer. ARM-PCR was slightly modified, and three nested multiplex PCR rounds with it gave rise to the TCR beta libraries. Two initial PCR rounds of approximately 10 cycles each paired TRBV1-TRBV30 forward primers with a C-beta reverse primer. Via MiXCR, TCRdb re-called the multiplex PCR reads, giving one row per CDR3 protein. The sample gives fewer than 350,000 distinct CDR3 sequences, about 61% of which show up once; 5% to 6.5% is in the top ten. The sample comes from a study of tumor-infiltrating lymphocytes in primary liver carcinoma. CDR1 is SEHNR and CDR2 is FQNEAQ in the germline V gene (reference sequence). The CDR3 is made up of 14 amino acids. Trimming removed 3 bases from V and 0 bases from J, with 8 bases in between.

The sequenced sample consisted of peripheral blood. The chain recombines TRBV7-9 with TRBJ2-5; no clear D. The sequence came from a middle-aged man with primary liver carcinoma and hepatitis B virus infection. The CDR3 DNA reads as TGTGCCAGCAGCTTCCCCGGGTACCAAGAGACCCAGTACTTC. Protein sequence: CASSFPGYQETQYF.